A single sample is the source of the 18 T cell receptor beta chains below, sequenced in a study of shared clonotypes between healthy human individuals. Sequencing was performed with immunoSEQ multiplex PCR; in TCRdb, only in-frame clones are kept and a portion is missing. The sample comprises a few million clones, approximately 92% of which are singletons, and 0.14% rests with the top ten. Specimen: naive CD4+ T cells sorted from blood. As to subset: CD45RA+ positively selected. The source of these receptors is a young man in good health.

The chain uses TRBV23-1 and TRBJ2-4, with unresolved D. TRBV23-1 is designated an ORF whose function remains uncertain. Trimming took 4 bases from V and 5 from J, leaving 18 bases between them. The CDR3 covers 16 residues. The CDR3 loop reads CASSPQDHRAENIQYF. The CDR3 nucleotides are TGCGCCAGCAGTCCCCAGGACCACCGGGCCGAAAACATTCAGTACTTC.

This chain connects TRBV6-6 to TRBJ2-5; weak D call: TRBD2 (6 bases). The ends were cut back, 0 bases at V and 1 base at J, with 12 bases in the middle. This CDR3 has 16 residues. The germline V gene has CDR1 MNHNY and CDR2 SVGAGI (reference sequence). The CDR3 nucleotides read TGTGCCAGCAGTTACTCTTATTTCGGGGGCCAAGAGACCCAGTACTTC. The encoded protein is CASSYSYFGGQETQYF.

The chain combines TRBV18 with TRBJ2-7, with D perhaps TRBD2 (6 bases). The CDR3 contains 15 residues. Germline lookup yields CDR1 KGHSH and CDR2 LQKENI. V lost 4 bases, J lost 7 bases, and 20 bases lay in between. In nucleotides, the CDR3 is TGTGCCAGCTCACAGGACGGCACAACGGGGGAGGAGCAGTACTTC. Translation: CASSQDGTTGEEQYF.

This sequence joins TRBV6-6 and TRBJ1-1; 10 nucleotides match TRBD1. The CDR3 spans 16 residues. In germline, CDR1 is MNHNY, CDR2 SVGAGI (reference sequence). V shed 5 bases and J 1 base; nucleotides not matched to a gene: 7. The CDR3 DNA reads as TGTGCCAGCAGTCTACCGACAGGGGGCGAGAACACTGAAGCTTTCTTT. Amino acids: CASSLPTGGENTEAFF.

The V gene is TRBV6-6, the J gene TRBJ1-5, with 7 positions matching TRBD1. This CDR3 has 14 amino acids. The V segment lost 7 bases and the J segment 6 bases; nucleotides outside the gene matches: 9. Germline V lookup: CDR1 MNHNY, CDR2 SVGAGI (reference sequence). Here the CDR3 reads CASNRDSLGQPQHF. CDR3 coding DNA: TGTGCCAGCAACAGGGACAGTCTAGGTCAGCCCCAGCATTTT.

The rearrangement uses TRBV6-5 and TRBJ1-5, with unresolved D. The CDR3 spans 13 residues. Germline CDR1 is MNHEY and CDR2 is SVGAGI. The V end lost 6 bases, the J end lost 3 bases, and 9 bases lay between the germline ends. The CDR3 sequence is CASRPDTNQPQHF. The CDR3 bases are TGTGCCAGCAGACCAGACACCAATCAGCCCCAGCATTTT.

The chain links TRBV18 to TRBJ1-5; 7 bases line up with TRBD1. Germline CDR1 and CDR2: KGHSH and LQKENI. V gave up 3 bases and J gave up 5 bases; unmatched junction bases: 4. The CDR3 sequence is 14 residues long. In DNA, the CDR3 is TGTGCCAGCTCACCCCAGGGGGAACATCAGCCCCAGCATTTT. It specifies CASSPQGEHQPQHF.

A remark on this clone: Other DNA sequences in the sample encode the same CDR3. The CDR3 reads CASSYSTGNTGELFF. Here the CDR3 DNA reads TGTGCCAGCAGTTACTCTACAGGGAACACCGGGGAGCTGTTTTTT. The chain couples TRBV6-5 to TRBJ2-2, with D tentatively TRBD1 (5 bases). This CDR3 contains 15 residues. With 0 bases removed from V and 1 base from J, the gap between germline ends came to 6 bases. Germline CDR1 and CDR2: MNHEY and SVGAGI.

V usage is TRBV7-2 and J usage is TRBJ1-1; no firm D call. The germline V and J ends were trimmed by 6 bases and 1 base, with 12 bases remaining between them. The CDR3 length is 14 residues. Germline V gene sequence: CDR1 SGHTA, CDR2 FQGNSA. CDR3 residues: CASRGWAGNTEAFF. In nucleotides, the CDR3 is TGTGCCAGCAGGGGATGGGCCGGGAACACTGAAGCTTTCTTT.

V and J are TRBV15 and TRBJ2-5, with D possibly TRBD1 on 7 matching bases. Germline CDR1 reads LNHNV; CDR2 reads YYDKDF (reference sequence). Trimming pared 8 bases from V and 4 bases from J, leaving 20 bases between. The CDR3 totals 15 residues. CDR3 in DNA: TGTGCCACCTCAATCCACCCAGGGGGAGGAGAGACCCAGTACTTC. It yields the protein CATSIHPGGGETQYF.

This clone was detected once. The chain uses TRBV19 and TRBJ2-5; 10 positions agree with TRBD2. The ends lost 5 bases at V and 4 bases at J; junction bases unmatched: 1. Germline V lookup: CDR1 LNHDA, CDR2 SQIVND (reference sequence). The CDR3 totals 13 residues. Written as DNA, the CDR3 is TGTGCCAGTAGTGGACTAGCGGCAGAGACCCAGTACTTC. The encoded protein is CASSGLAAETQYF. The complete variable domain, with remaining parts taken from reference TRBV19 and TRBJ2-5, reads DGGITQSPKYLFRKEGQNVTLSCEQNLNHDAMYWYRQDPGQGLRLIYYSQIVNDFQKGDIAEGYSVSREKKESFPLTVTSAQKNPTAFYLCASSGLAAETQYFGPGTRLLVL.

V is TRBV30 and J is TRBJ2-6, with D tentatively TRBD2 (6 bases). CDR1 is GTSNPN and CDR2 is SVGIG in the germline V gene (reference sequence). The CDR3 has 16 residues. V was cut by 3 bases and J by 2 bases, with 14 bases left in between. The CDR3 is CAWRFGGAAGANVLTF. CDR3 DNA sequence: TGTGCCTGGAGATTCGGAGGGGCAGCTGGGGCCAACGTCCTGACTTTC.

This clone occurred once. The chain couples TRBV19 to TRBJ2-2; D is ambiguous. CDR1 is LNHDA and CDR2 is SQIVND in the germline V gene (reference sequence). V dropped 3 bases and J dropped 1 base, with 12 bases sitting between them. This CDR3 region has 16 residues. In DNA form, the CDR3 reads TGTGCCAGTAGTATCGGCCGATTCATGAACACCGGGGAGCTGTTTTTT. This codes for CASSIGRFMNTGELFF.

V and J are TRBV6-5 and TRBJ1-1; D is perhaps TRBD1 (5 bases). This CDR3 region has 13 residues. V dropped 0 bases and J dropped 10 bases, with 12 bases sitting between them. Germline CDR1 is MNHEY and CDR2 is SVGAGI. The CDR3 loop is CASSYSGPLGAFF. The CDR3 DNA is TGTGCCAGCAGTTACTCGGGGCCCCTAGGAGCTTTCTTT.

The rearrangement links TRBV4-2 to TRBJ2-2; TRBD1 matches 8 bases. Per germline, CDR1 LGHNA and CDR2 YNFKEQ. The CDR3 has 15 amino acids. With V trimmed by 4 bases and J by 5 bases, 6 bases remained unmatched. The CDR3 region is CASSPRQGKTGELFF. The CDR3 bases are TGTGCCAGCAGCCCGCGACAGGGGAAGACCGGGGAGCTGTTTTTT.

J is TRBJ1-1 and V is TRBV6-5, with no clear D. The V end was cut by 7 bases, the J end by 3 bases, with 3 bases between. The CDR3 is 10 residues long. The germline V gene has CDR1 MNHEY and CDR2 SVGAGI. The CDR3 DNA follows: TGTGCCAGCATGGACACTGAAGCTTTCTTT. This codes for CASMDTEAFF.

The chain links TRBV5-4 to TRBJ1-4; 8 bases are a match to TRBD1. CDR3 length equals 13 residues. Trimming at V came to 8 bases and at J to 8 bases, leaving 8 bases not matched to a gene. Germline V CDR1 and CDR2: SGHNT, YYREEE (reference sequence). The CDR3 protein is CASSQGGREKLFF. The CDR3 DNA reads as TGTGCCAGTTCACAGGGGGGGCGGGAAAAACTGTTTTTT.

The V and J genes are TRBV5-1 and TRBJ2-2; D possibly corresponds to TRBD1 (6 bases). V was clipped by 4 bases and J by 0 bases, with 13 bases between them. This CDR3 has 16 amino acids. CDR1 is SGHRS, CDR2 YFSETQ, per germline. CDR3 in amino acids: CASSIQDSANTGELFF. The CDR3 DNA is TGCGCCAGCAGCATCCAGGACAGCGCGAACACCGGGGAGCTGTTTTTT. Drawing the rest from reference TRBV5-1 and TRBJ2-2, the complete variable domain is KAGVTQTPRYLIKTRGQQVTLSCSPISGHRSVSWYQQTPGQGLQFLFEYFSETQRNKGNFPGRFSGRQFSNSRSEMNVSTLELGDSALYLCASSIQDSANTGELFFGEGSRLTVL.